This TCR beta chain was sequenced for a study of graft-versus-host responses after intestinal transplantation. Study in general: All recipients were transplanted with multivisceral, liver-intestinal, or isolated intestinal grafts. Tacrolimus and steroids were given for roughly 3 years to all recipients after anti-thymocyte globulin induction. Findings of the study overall: GvH clone levels peaked in circulation, and this peak was associated with early post-transplant HvG declines. Detection of GvH clones occurred in recipient marrow, and some had their first appearance in ileum or blood.

There are 15 residues in the CDR3. CDR1 is MNHEY and CDR2 is SMNVEV in the germline V gene (reference sequence). V was trimmed by 5 bases and J by 0 bases, leaving 11 bases between them. Clones were read by immunoSEQ multiplex PCR, and TCRdb kept only the in-frame ones, dropping some. Altogether around 50,000 clones are present, less than 85% being singletons, with the ten largest covering around 0.5%. Note on this clone: Its specificity is unknown.

This chain links TRBV27 with TRBJ2-4; the D is unclear. The receptor was derived from a human donor who was the organ donor for an intestinal transplant. The sample here was unstimulated CD4+ T cells sorted from spleen or lymph node cells, taken before transplant. The CDR3 sequence: CASSPRSLAKNIQYF. The CDR3 DNA follows: TGTGCCAGCAGTCCCCGTTCCTTAGCCAAAAACATTCAGTACTTC.